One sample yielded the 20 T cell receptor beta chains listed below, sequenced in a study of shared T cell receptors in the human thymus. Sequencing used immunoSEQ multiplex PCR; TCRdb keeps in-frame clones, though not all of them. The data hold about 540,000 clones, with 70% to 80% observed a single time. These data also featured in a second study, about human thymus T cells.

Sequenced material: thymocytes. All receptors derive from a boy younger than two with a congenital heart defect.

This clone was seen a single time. The DNA for the CDR3 is TGTGCTAGTGGTTTCGGCACAGATACGCAGTATTTT. It encodes CASGFGTDTQYF. The chain uses TRBV12-5 and TRBJ2-3; D not certain. With 3 bases removed from V and 1 base from J, the gap between germline ends came to 2 bases. This CDR3 has 12 residues. CDR1 and CDR2 from the germline V gene are LGHNT and FRNRAP.

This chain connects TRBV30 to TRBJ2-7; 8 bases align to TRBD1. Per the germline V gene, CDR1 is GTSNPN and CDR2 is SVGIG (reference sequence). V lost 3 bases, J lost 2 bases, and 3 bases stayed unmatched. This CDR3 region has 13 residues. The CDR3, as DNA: TGTGCCTGGAGCCTCAGGGGGCCCTACGAGCAGTACTTC. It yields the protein CAWSLRGPYEQYF.

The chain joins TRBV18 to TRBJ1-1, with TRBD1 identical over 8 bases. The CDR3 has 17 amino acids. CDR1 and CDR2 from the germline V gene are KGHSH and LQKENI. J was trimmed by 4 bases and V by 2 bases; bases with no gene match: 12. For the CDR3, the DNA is TGTGCCAGCTCACCATTTTTGCAGGGGGCGCGGAGCACTGAAGCTTTCTTT. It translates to CASSPFLQGARSTEAFF.

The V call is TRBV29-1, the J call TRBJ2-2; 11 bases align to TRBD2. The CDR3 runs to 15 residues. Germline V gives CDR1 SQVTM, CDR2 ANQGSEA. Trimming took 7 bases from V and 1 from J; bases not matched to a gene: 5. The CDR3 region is CSAGTSGVNTGELFF. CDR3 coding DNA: TGCAGCGCCGGGACTAGCGGAGTGAACACCGGGGAGCTGTTTTTT.

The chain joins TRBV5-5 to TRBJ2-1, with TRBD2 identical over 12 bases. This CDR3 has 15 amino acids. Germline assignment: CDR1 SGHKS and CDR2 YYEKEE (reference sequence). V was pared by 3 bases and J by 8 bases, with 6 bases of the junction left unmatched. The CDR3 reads CASSSLAGGLDEQFF. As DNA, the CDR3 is TGTGCCAGCAGCTCCCTAGCGGGAGGGTTGGATGAGCAGTTCTTC. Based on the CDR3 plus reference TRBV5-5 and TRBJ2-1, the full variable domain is DAGVTQSPTHLIKTRGQQVTLRCSPISGHKSVSWYQQVLGQGPQFIFQYYEKEERGRGNFPDRFSARQFPNYSSELNVNALLLGDSALYLCASSSLAGGLDEQFFGPGTRLTVL.

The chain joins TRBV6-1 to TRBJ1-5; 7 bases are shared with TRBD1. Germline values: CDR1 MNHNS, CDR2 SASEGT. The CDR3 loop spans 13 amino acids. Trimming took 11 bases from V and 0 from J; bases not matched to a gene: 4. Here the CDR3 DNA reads TGTGCCGGAGGGGGCCCTAGCAATCAGCCCCAGCATTTT. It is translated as CAGGGPSNQPQHF.

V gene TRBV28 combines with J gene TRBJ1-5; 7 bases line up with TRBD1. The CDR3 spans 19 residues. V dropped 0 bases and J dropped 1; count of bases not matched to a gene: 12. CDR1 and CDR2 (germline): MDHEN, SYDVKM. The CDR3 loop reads CASSLCFDRGPCSNQPQHF. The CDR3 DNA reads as TGTGCCAGCAGTTTATGCTTCGATAGGGGGCCCTGCAGCAATCAGCCCCAGCATTTT.

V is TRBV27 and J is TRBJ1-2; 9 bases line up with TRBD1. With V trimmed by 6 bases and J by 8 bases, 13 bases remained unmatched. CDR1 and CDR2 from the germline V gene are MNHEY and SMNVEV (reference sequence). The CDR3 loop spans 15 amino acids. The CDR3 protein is CASRQRPTGGWGYTF. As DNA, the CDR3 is TGTGCCAGCAGACAACGTCCAACAGGGGGCTGGGGCTACACCTTC.

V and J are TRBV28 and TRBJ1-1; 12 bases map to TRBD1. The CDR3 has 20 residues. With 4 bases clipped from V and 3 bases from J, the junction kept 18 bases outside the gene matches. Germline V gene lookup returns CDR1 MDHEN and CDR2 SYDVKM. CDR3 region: CASSSQLSGTGGTKDTEAFF. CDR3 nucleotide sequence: TGTGCCAGCAGTTCCCAATTATCCGGGACAGGGGGCACGAAAGACACTGAAGCTTTCTTT.

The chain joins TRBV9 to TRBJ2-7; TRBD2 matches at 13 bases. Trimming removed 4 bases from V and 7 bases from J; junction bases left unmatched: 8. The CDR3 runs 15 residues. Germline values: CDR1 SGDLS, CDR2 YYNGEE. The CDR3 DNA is TGTGCCAGCAGCCCCCGACTAGCGGGAGGTCGGGAGCAGTACTTC. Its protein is CASSPRLAGGREQYF.

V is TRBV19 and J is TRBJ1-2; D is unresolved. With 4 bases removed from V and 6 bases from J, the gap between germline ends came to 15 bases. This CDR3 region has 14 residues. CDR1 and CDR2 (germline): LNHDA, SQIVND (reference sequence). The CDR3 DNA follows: TGTGCCAGTAGTAACCCGACCGCTGGAGATGGCTACACCTTC. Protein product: CASSNPTAGDGYTF.

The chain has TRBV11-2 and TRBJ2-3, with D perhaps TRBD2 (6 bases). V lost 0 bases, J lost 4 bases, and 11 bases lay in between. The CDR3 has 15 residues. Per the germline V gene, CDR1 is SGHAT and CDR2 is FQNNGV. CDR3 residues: CASSLEAGRADTQYF. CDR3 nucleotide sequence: TGTGCCAGCAGCTTAGAGGCGGGACGTGCAGATACGCAGTATTTT.

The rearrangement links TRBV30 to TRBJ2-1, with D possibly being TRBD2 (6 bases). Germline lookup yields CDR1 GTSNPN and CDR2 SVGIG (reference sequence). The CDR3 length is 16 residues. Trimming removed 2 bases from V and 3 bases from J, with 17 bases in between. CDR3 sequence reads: CAWSNGWRDHYNEQFF. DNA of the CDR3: TGTGCCTGGAGTAACGGGTGGAGGGACCACTACAATGAGCAGTTCTTC.

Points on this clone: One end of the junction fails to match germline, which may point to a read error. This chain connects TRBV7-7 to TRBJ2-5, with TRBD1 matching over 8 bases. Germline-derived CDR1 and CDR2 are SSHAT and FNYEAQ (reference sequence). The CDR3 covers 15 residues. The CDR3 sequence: CASSFSQGAGETQYF. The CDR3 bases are TGTGCTAGCAGCTTTAGCCAGGGGGCCGGAGAGACCCAGTACTTC.

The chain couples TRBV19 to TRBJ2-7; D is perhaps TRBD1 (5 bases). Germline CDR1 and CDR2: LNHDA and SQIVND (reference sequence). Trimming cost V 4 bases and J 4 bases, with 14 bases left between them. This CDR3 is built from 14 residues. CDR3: CASSTHGAAYEQYF. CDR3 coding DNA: TGTGCCAGTAGTACCCATGGGGCCGCGTACGAGCAGTACTTC.

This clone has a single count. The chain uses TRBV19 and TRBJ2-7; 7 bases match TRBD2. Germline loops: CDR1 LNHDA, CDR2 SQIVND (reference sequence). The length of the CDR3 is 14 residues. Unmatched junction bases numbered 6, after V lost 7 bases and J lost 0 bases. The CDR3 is CASNAGEFSYEQYF. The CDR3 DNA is TGTGCCAGTAACGCGGGAGAATTCTCCTACGAGCAGTACTTC.

The DNA for the CDR3 is TGTGCCAGCAGCTGGAGAGGACTAGCGGGAGGGAATGAGCAGTTCTTC. This codes for CASSWRGLAGGNEQFF. The chain carries TRBV7-9 and TRBJ2-1, with 15 bases that match TRBD2. V shed 4 bases, J shed 7 bases, and the junction held 5 bases outside the gene matches. Germline V gene sequence: CDR1 SEHNR, CDR2 FQNEAQ (reference sequence). CDR3 length equals 16 residues.

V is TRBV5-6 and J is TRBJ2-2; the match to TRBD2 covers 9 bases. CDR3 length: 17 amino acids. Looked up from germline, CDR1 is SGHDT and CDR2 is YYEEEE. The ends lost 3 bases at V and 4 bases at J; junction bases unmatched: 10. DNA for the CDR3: TGTGCCAGCAGCTCCCAACCGGCGACTAGCGGCACCGGGGAGCTGTTTTTT. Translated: CASSSQPATSGTGELFF.

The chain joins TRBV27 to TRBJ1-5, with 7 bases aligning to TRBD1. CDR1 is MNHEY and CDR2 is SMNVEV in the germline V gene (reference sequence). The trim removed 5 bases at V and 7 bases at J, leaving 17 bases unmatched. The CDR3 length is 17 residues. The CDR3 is CASSPQSTGRSEQPQHF. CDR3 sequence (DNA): TGTGCCAGCAGTCCACAATCGACAGGGAGGTCGGAACAGCCCCAGCATTTT.

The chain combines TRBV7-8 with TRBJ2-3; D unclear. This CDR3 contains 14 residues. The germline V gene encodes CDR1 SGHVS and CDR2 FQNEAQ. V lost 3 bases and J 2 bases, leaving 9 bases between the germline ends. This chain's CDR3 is CASSFRFLTDTQYF. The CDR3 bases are TGTGCCAGCAGCTTCAGATTCCTCACAGATACGCAGTATTTT.